These 21 T cell receptor beta chains were all obtained from the same sample, sequenced in a study of cytomegalovirus exposure and HLA in healthy donors. The primer mix had 60 Vbeta and 13 Jbeta primers. Sequencing used immunoSEQ multiplex PCR; TCRdb keeps in-frame clones, though not all of them. The table shows about 130,000 clones, with roughly 70% occurring only once. Sequences were obtained from PBMCs. The receptors were gathered from a man aged 25-45 years in good health and CMV-seronegative.

The chain joins TRBV4-2 to TRBJ2-7; D is perhaps TRBD2 (6 bases). The CDR3 is 13 residues long. Germline V gene sequence: CDR1 LGHNA, CDR2 YNFKEQ. V was shortened by 1 base and J by 6 bases, with 10 bases between the two germline ends. The CDR3, as DNA: TGTGCCAGCAGCCAAGTGCGGGAATCCGAGCAGTACTTC. Translating it yields CASSQVRESEQYF.

The J gene is TRBJ2-7, the V gene TRBV7-9; TRBD1 agrees at 8 bases. The V segment lost 3 bases and the J segment 3 bases; nucleotides outside the gene matches: 7. Germline assignment: CDR1 SEHNR and CDR2 FQNEAQ (reference sequence). The CDR3 is 15 amino acids. The CDR3 region has the DNA TGTGCCAGCAGCTTCTCAGACAGGGGAGGCTACGAGCAGTACTTC. This sequence encodes CASSFSDRGGYEQYF.

V gene TRBV19 combines with J gene TRBJ1-2; 7 bases match TRBD1. The V gene's germline CDR1 is LNHDA and CDR2 SQIVND (reference sequence). Trimming at V came to 1 base and at J to 8 bases, leaving 7 bases not matched to a gene. This CDR3 is built from 14 residues. CDR3 sequence: CASSIVEGARGYTF. Here the CDR3 DNA reads TGTGCCAGTAGTATAGTGGAGGGGGCGCGGGGCTACACCTTC.

This clone was seen a few times. V is TRBV7-6 and J is TRBJ1-4; 7 bases map to TRBD1. Germline CDR1 reads SGHVS; CDR2 reads FNYEAQ. This CDR3 has 15 amino acids. With 2 bases clipped from V and 5 bases from J, the junction kept 5 bases outside the gene matches. CDR3 sequence reads: CASSLHGDRNEKLFF. In DNA form, the CDR3 reads TGTGCCAGCAGCTTACACGGGGACAGAAATGAAAAACTGTTTTTT.

The chain links TRBV2 to TRBJ2-7; possibly TRBD2 for D (6 bases). The CDR3 spans 13 residues. V was clipped by 5 bases and J by 2 bases, with 10 bases between them. Germline CDR1 reads SNHLY; CDR2 reads FYNNEI. Here the CDR3 DNA reads TGTGCCAGCAGTACCGGGGGTCCCTACGAGCAGTACTTC. Its translation is CASSTGGPYEQYF.

This chain connects TRBV7-9 to TRBJ2-5, with D perhaps TRBD2 (7 bases). Germline V gene data show CDR1 as SEHNR and CDR2 as FQNEAQ (reference sequence). The V gene lost 1 base and the J gene lost 1 base, with 13 bases spanning the gap. CDR3 size: 16 residues. Here the CDR3 reads CASSLEGGAVQETQYF. The CDR3 DNA is TGTGCCAGCAGCTTAGAAGGGGGGGCAGTCCAAGAGACCCAGTACTTC.

The J gene is TRBJ2-6, the V gene TRBV5-6; TRBD1 matches at 12 bases. This CDR3 region has 17 residues. Germline V gene lookup returns CDR1 SGHDT and CDR2 YYEEEE. V lost 4 bases, J lost 3 bases, and 5 bases stayed unmatched. The CDR3 loop reads CASSRDRGLYGANVLTF. The CDR3 DNA sequence: TGTGCCAGCAGCCGGGACAGGGGGCTATATGGGGCCAACGTCCTGACTTTC.

The V call is TRBV5-4, the J call TRBJ2-3, with 14 positions matching TRBD2. CDR3 length: 16 residues. J lost 6 bases, V lost 0 bases, and 3 bases had no gene match. Germline CDR1 reads SGHNT; CDR2 reads YYREEE (reference sequence). DNA for the CDR3: TGTGCCAGCAGCTTGGGACTAGCGGGGGGGGCTGATACGCAGTATTTT. Translating gives CASSLGLAGGADTQYF.

The chain joins TRBV27 to TRBJ2-2; D gene unclear. CDR1 and CDR2 from the germline V gene are MNHEY and SMNVEV (reference sequence). Trimming took 7 bases from V and 3 from J, leaving 12 bases between them. The CDR3 extends over 14 amino acids. The CDR3 spells CASTLARHTGELFF. CDR3 bases: TGTGCCAGCACCTTAGCACGGCACACCGGGGAGCTGTTTTTT.

Of note for this clone: Relative to the germline gene, one junction end is altered; a read error may explain this. V and J are TRBV7-9 and TRBJ2-3; D is undetermined. The CDR3 length is 11 residues. Per the germline V gene, CDR1 is SEHNR and CDR2 is FQNEAQ (reference sequence). CDR3 in DNA: TGTTCCAGCAGCCCTACAGATACGCAGTATTTT. Its protein product is CSSSPTDTQYF. Using reference TRBV7-9 and TRBJ2-3 for the parts outside the CDR3, the full variable domain is DTGVSQNPRHKITKRGQNVTFRCDPISEHNRLYWYRQTLGQGPEFLTYFQNEAQLEKSRLLSDRFSAERPKGSFSTLEIQRTEQGDSAMYLCSSSPTDTQYFGPGTRLTVL.

The J gene is TRBJ1-2, the V gene TRBV5-6; the match to TRBD1 covers 7 bases. The junction had 1 base not matched to a gene; V was cut back by 3 bases and J by 2 bases. This CDR3 contains 13 residues. From germline, CDR1 is SGHDT and CDR2 YYEEEE. The chain's CDR3 is CASSWDRNYGYTF. The CDR3 DNA is TGTGCCAGCAGCTGGGACAGAAACTATGGCTACACCTTC.

The chain has TRBV18 and TRBJ2-1; 11 bases line up with TRBD2. Germline V CDR1 and CDR2: KGHSH, LQKENI. The ends lost 8 bases at V and 5 bases at J; junction bases unmatched: 8. This CDR3 contains 15 residues. The CDR3, as DNA: TGTGCCAGCATTTCCGGGACTAGCGGTAACAATGAGCAGTTCTTC. It yields the protein CASISGTSGNNEQFF.

This chain connects TRBV6-5 to TRBJ2-7; possible D gene TRBD1, 6 bases. The CDR3 is made up of 15 amino acids. Germline V gene sequence: CDR1 MNHEY, CDR2 SVGAGI. Trimming cost V 5 bases and J 2 bases, with 16 bases left between them. CDR3 nucleotides: TGTGCCAGCAGTAGTACAGGGACCCGAACCTACGAGCAGTACTTC. As protein: CASSSTGTRTYEQYF.

The V call is TRBV18, the J call TRBJ1-1; perhaps TRBD1 as D (5 bases). With 6 bases removed from V and 5 bases from J, the gap between germline ends came to 19 bases. The germline V gene has CDR1 KGHSH and CDR2 LQKENI. The CDR3 has 15 residues. The CDR3 protein is CASSQSVTVGTEAFF. Here the CDR3 DNA reads TGTGCCAGCTCCCAATCAGTGACAGTAGGAACTGAAGCTTTCTTT.

In its sample, this clone was seen a few times. CDR3 protein: CASSFDAATEAFF. The CDR3 DNA reads as TGTGCCAGCAGCTTTGACGCGGCCACTGAAGCTTTCTTT. This sequence joins TRBV7-8 and TRBJ1-1, with D unclear. Trimming stripped 3 bases from V and 4 bases from J, with 9 bases between. The CDR3 length is 13 residues. Germline CDR1 reads SGHVS; CDR2 reads FQNEAQ.

The chain employs TRBV11-2 and TRBJ2-7; unclear D gene. Germline CDR1 reads SGHAT; CDR2 reads FQNNGV. The CDR3 loop spans 13 amino acids. V lost 1 base, J lost 10 bases, and 14 bases lay in between. The chain's CDR3 is CASSLVSQAEQYF. As DNA, the CDR3 is TGTGCCAGCAGCTTAGTCAGCCAGGCAGAACAGTACTTC.

The J gene is TRBJ2-7, the V gene TRBV10-2, with TRBD2 identical over 13 bases. The germline gives CDR1 WSHSY, CDR2 SAAADI. Trimming removed 5 bases from V and 6 bases from J; junction bases left unmatched: 4. The CDR3 length is 14 residues. This CDR3 is CASSWTSGGGEQYF. CDR3 sequence (DNA): TGCGCCAGCAGTTGGACTAGCGGGGGTGGCGAGCAGTACTTC.

The V call is TRBV9, the J call TRBJ2-1; D is uncertain. V gave up 4 bases and J gave up 6 bases, with 14 bases separating them. CDR1 is SGDLS, CDR2 YYNGEE, per germline. The CDR3 loop spans 14 amino acids. This chain's CDR3 is CASSIGPGRNEQFF. As DNA, the CDR3 is TGTGCCAGCAGCATAGGGCCTGGGCGCAATGAGCAGTTCTTC.

The gene calls are TRBV28 and TRBJ1-2; TRBD1 agrees at 11 bases. The CDR3 is 16 amino acids. With 6 bases clipped from V and 5 bases from J, the junction kept 11 bases outside the gene matches. Germline values: CDR1 MDHEN, CDR2 SYDVKM. The DNA for the CDR3 is TGTGCCAGCAGGGACAGGGGGCCCCGAGCAGCATATGGCTACACCTTC. The encoded protein is CASRDRGPRAAYGYTF.

This chain links TRBV7-6 with TRBJ2-3, with 15 bases identical to TRBD2. V lost 3 bases, J lost 0 bases, and 7 bases stayed unmatched. Per germline, CDR1 SGHVS and CDR2 FNYEAQ. The CDR3 runs 19 residues. The CDR3 loop is CASSFDLGTSGGSTDTQYF. CDR3 nucleotides: TGTGCCAGCAGCTTTGATTTAGGGACTAGCGGGGGGAGCACAGATACGCAGTATTTT. Supplemented by reference TRBV7-6 and TRBJ2-3, the full variable domain reads GAGVSQSPRYKVTKRGQDVALRCDPISGHVSLYWYRQALGQGPEFLTYFNYEAQQDKSGLPNDRFSAERPEGSISTLTIQRTEQRDSAMYRCASSFDLGTSGGSTDTQYFGPGTRLTVL.

The J gene is TRBJ1-5, the V gene TRBV18; D is perhaps TRBD1 (5 bases). The germline V gene has CDR1 KGHSH and CDR2 LQKENI. The CDR3 is 16 amino acids. The V and J ends lost 2 bases and 4 bases respectively, with 15 bases between them. The CDR3 region has the DNA TGTGCCAGCTCACCATCACGACAGAAGTCAAATCAGCCCCAGCATTTT. Translation gives CASSPSRQKSNQPQHF.